This TCR beta chain was profiled in a study of a mutant IDH1 vaccine in newly diagnosed glioma. Looking at the study overall: The initiation of vaccination occurred 4-6 weeks after radiotherapy alone, or with temozolomide cycles.

The time point is: week 35, safety follow-up. With topical imiquimod, each dose of the vaccine consisted of 300 ug of mutant IDH1 20-mer peptide. There are a few counts of this clone. Its antigen remains unknown. CDR3 size: 12 residues. V gave up 3 bases and J gave up 2 bases, with 6 bases separating them. Germline loops: CDR1 SQVTM, CDR2 ANQGSEA. Sequencing used immunoSEQ multiplex PCR; TCRdb keeps in-frame clones, though not all of them. This table holds about 56,000 clones, roughly nine tenths found once. Material: PBMCs, obtained from a glioma patient whose treatment included an IDH1 peptide vaccine. The chain has TRBV29-1 and TRBJ2-3, with D uncertain. This clonotype originated in a middle-aged man with glioma. The CDR3 DNA follows: TGCAGCGTTGATCGACTCACAGATACGCAGTATTTT. This codes for CSVDRLTDTQYF.